The 24 T cell receptor beta chains below were found in one sample sequenced in a study of T cell repertoires in cytomegalovirus infection. TCRdb independently ran MiXCR on the reads; one entry per CDR3 protein. The repertoire has approximately 550,000 distinct CDR3 sequences, more than 15% of them found once; the top ten carry roughly a quarter. Sequencing used CD8+ T cells from PBMCs. These TCRs come from a human donor in good health (CMV status not recorded). Some clones in this sample may be carry-over from other donors' samples.

Details on this clonotype: It may be a read error: a sequence one base away is much more abundant. The V call is TRBV7-9, the J call TRBJ2-7; either TRBD1 or TRBD2 may supply D (5 bases each). This CDR3 has 13 residues. Germline-derived CDR1 and CDR2 are SEHNR and FQNEAQ (reference sequence). CDR3 sequence: CASSLVGPYDQYF. The CDR3 region has the DNA TGTGCCAGCAGCTTGGTGGGACCCTACGATCAGTACTTC.

V and J are TRBV27 and TRBJ1-1; 9 nucleotides agree with TRBD1. The length of the CDR3 is 12 residues. Trimming cost V 7 bases and J 7 bases; bases outside gene matches: 4. From germline, CDR1 is MNHEY and CDR2 SMNVEV (reference sequence). The chain's CDR3 is CASTTGGDEAFF. Written as DNA, the CDR3 is TGTGCCAGCACCACAGGGGGCGATGAAGCTTTCTTT.

This clonotype was seen a few times. V is TRBV7-9 and J is TRBJ1-3, with 9 bases aligning to TRBD1. The ends lost 5 bases at V and 3 bases at J; junction bases unmatched: 2. This CDR3 comprises 14 residues. Germline lookup yields CDR1 SEHNR and CDR2 FQNEAQ (reference sequence). CDR3 residues: CASSRDRDGNTIYF. As DNA, the CDR3 is TGTGCCAGCAGCCGGGACAGGGATGGAAACACCATATATTTT.

The table lists this clonotype with many counts. The chain couples TRBV28 to TRBJ1-5; D gene ambiguous. The V and J ends lost 5 bases and 4 bases respectively, with 12 bases between them. This CDR3 comprises 14 residues. Per the germline V gene, CDR1 is MDHEN and CDR2 is SYDVKM. The CDR3 loop is CASSTRVGNQPQHF. The CDR3, as DNA: TGTGCCAGCAGTACGAGGGTTGGGAATCAGCCCCAGCATTTT.

The rearrangement joins TRBV6-4 to TRBJ2-3, with D possibly matching TRBD2 (6 bases). V was shortened by 2 bases and J by 8 bases, with 17 bases between the two germline ends. The CDR3 spans 15 residues. Germline V gives CDR1 MRHNA, CDR2 SNTAGT. The CDR3 here is CASSDRVGGVGTQYF. CDR3 in DNA: TGTGCCAGCAGTGACCGGGTCGGGGGAGTCGGTACGCAGTATTTT.

This clonotype was detected ten times or more. The chain couples TRBV14 to TRBJ1-1; D is ambiguous. Germline CDR1 reads SGHDN; CDR2 reads FVKESK. The CDR3 contains 15 residues. Trimming left V 0 bases short and J 0 bases short, with 8 bases between. In DNA form, the CDR3 reads TGTGCCAGCAGCCAAGAAGCCGGATTGAACACTGAAGCTTTCTTT. Translating it yields CASSQEAGLNTEAFF.

This clonotype has a handful of counts. This chain connects TRBV6-5 to TRBJ2-5, with D perhaps TRBD1 or TRBD2 (7 bases each). The CDR3 totals 17 residues. The ends were cut back, 5 bases at V and 5 bases at J, with 24 bases in the middle. CDR1 is MNHEY, CDR2 SVGAGI, per germline. The CDR3 nucleotides read TGTGCCAGCAGTCACCTTGATCGGGGAGGGGGCATCGAGACCCAGTACTTC. Its protein is CASSHLDRGGGIETQYF.

The chain employs TRBV19 and TRBJ1-1; TRBD1 might be the D (6 bases). Germline CDR1 and CDR2: LNHDA and SQIVND (reference sequence). The CDR3 length is 14 residues. Trimming took 4 bases from V and 3 from J, leaving 12 bases between them. The CDR3 protein is CASSRDRTDTEAFF. The CDR3 DNA reads TGTGCCAGTAGTAGAGACAGGACTGACACTGAAGCTTTCTTT.

The chain carries TRBV14 and TRBJ2-2; no firm D call. Germline V lookup: CDR1 SGHDN, CDR2 FVKESK. CDR3 size: 16 residues. The germline V and J ends were trimmed by 5 bases and 4 bases, with 17 bases remaining between them. DNA of the CDR3: TGTGCCAGCAGCAACGATTACGGGTCACTCACCGGGGAGCTGTTTTTT. Encoded protein: CASSNDYGSLTGELFF. The entire variable domain, with the rest obtained from reference TRBV14 and TRBJ2-2, is as follows: EAGVTQFPSHSVIEKGQTVTLRCDPISGHDNLYWYRRVMGKEIKFLLHFVKESKQDESGMPNNRFLAERTGGTYSTLKVQPAELEDSGVYFCASSNDYGSLTGELFFGEGSRLTVL.

This clonotype came up many times. The chain links TRBV7-9 to TRBJ2-5; D unresolved. CDR1 and CDR2 (germline): SEHNR, FQNEAQ (reference sequence). This CDR3 has 13 residues. V lost 2 bases and J lost 0, with 4 bases in between. CDR3 sequence: CASSLSYQETQYF. The CDR3 bases are TGTGCCAGCAGCTTAAGTTACCAAGAGACCCAGTACTTC.

This sequence joins TRBV15 and TRBJ2-7; TRBD2 matches at 10 bases. Germline V gene sequence: CDR1 LNHNV, CDR2 YYDKDF (reference sequence). V was clipped by 5 bases and J by 4 bases; unmatched bases: 5. The CDR3 spans 14 residues. CDR3 bases: TGTGCCACCAGCCTAGCGGGAGACCTTTACGAGCAGTACTTC. This sequence encodes CATSLAGDLYEQYF.

This clonotype was counted many times. The V call is TRBV29-1, the J call TRBJ2-7; TRBD1 aligns across 8 bases. The length of the CDR3 is 12 residues. CDR1 is SQVTM, CDR2 ANQGSEA, per germline. V was clipped by 7 bases and J by 5 bases; unmatched bases: 7. In DNA, the CDR3 is TGCAGCGCTTCAGGGGGCATCGACGAGCAGTACTTC. The encoded protein is CSASGGIDEQYF.

There are many counts of this clonotype. V and J are TRBV24-1 and TRBJ2-2; D is unresolved. Germline V lookup: CDR1 KGHDR, CDR2 SFDVKD. The CDR3 is 14 residues long. The V gene lost 5 bases and the J gene lost 3 bases, with 9 bases spanning the gap. The CDR3 protein is CATSGNRDTGELFF. The CDR3, as DNA: TGTGCCACCAGTGGTAACAGAGACACCGGGGAGCTGTTTTTT.

This clonotype was picked up many times. This rearrangement joins TRBV7-8 to TRBJ1-2; 8 nucleotides agree with TRBD1. Germline CDR1 SGHVS, CDR2 FQNEAQ. V gave up 5 bases and J gave up 2 bases; unmatched junction bases: 7. The CDR3 is 15 residues long. The CDR3 DNA reads as TGTGCCAGCAGCCCCCAGGGGGCTTTCAACTATGGCTACACCTTC. It specifies CASSPQGAFNYGYTF.

This clonotype was counted many times. The gene calls are TRBV7-2 and TRBJ2-2; 8 bases map to TRBD1. The junction had 7 bases not matched to a gene; V was cut back by 1 base and J by 3 bases. CDR3 length equals 17 residues. Germline V gene data show CDR1 as SGHTA and CDR2 as FQGNSA. In nucleotides, the CDR3 is TGTGCCAGCAGCTTAGGCCTGGACAGGGAGGACACCGGGGAGCTGTTTTTT. Amino acid sequence: CASSLGLDREDTGELFF. Full variable domain (remainder filled in from reference TRBV7-2 and TRBJ2-2): GAGVSQSPSNKVTEKGKDVELRCDPISGHTALYWYRQSLGQGLEFLIYFQGNSAPDKSGLPSDRFSAERTGGSVSTLTIQRTQQEDSAVYLCASSLGLDREDTGELFFGEGSRLTVL.

The V gene is TRBV30, the J gene TRBJ2-7, with D possibly matching TRBD2 (5 bases). Trimming removed 0 bases at V and 5 bases at J, with 14 bases between. The CDR3 is made up of 14 amino acids. Germline CDR1 is GTSNPN and CDR2 is SVGIG (reference sequence). The CDR3 nucleotides read TGTGCCTGGAGTGTACCGGGGTTTACCAACGAGCAGTACTTC. Translation: CAWSVPGFTNEQYF.

This clonotype was seen only a few times. The chain joins TRBV20-1 to TRBJ2-1; 14 nucleotides agree with TRBD2. The J segment lost 9 bases and the V segment lost 6 bases, leaving 16 bases of the junction unmatched. The germline gives CDR1 DFQATT, CDR2 SNEGSKA (reference sequence). The CDR3 sequence is 17 residues long. CDR3 in amino acids: CSARGLAGAIRSGEQFF. In nucleotides, the CDR3 is TGCAGTGCCCGGGGACTAGCGGGGGCGATCAGGTCGGGTGAGCAGTTCTTC.

V usage is TRBV19 and J usage is TRBJ1-2; D is undetermined. Germline V gene lookup returns CDR1 LNHDA and CDR2 SQIVND (reference sequence). The CDR3 is 11 residues long. V was cut by 8 bases and J by 8 bases, with 12 bases left in between. This chain's CDR3 is CASEGGPGYTF. CDR3 nucleotides: TGTGCCAGTGAGGGAGGGCCCGGCTACACCTTC.

The chain couples TRBV27 to TRBJ2-1; TRBD2 might be the D (5 bases). The CDR3 runs to 12 residues. Germline V gene lookup returns CDR1 MNHEY and CDR2 SMNVEV (reference sequence). V shed 6 bases and J shed 9 bases, with 12 bases lying between them. The CDR3 here is CASRRGFSEQFF. The CDR3 DNA reads TGTGCCAGCAGACGAGGGTTCAGTGAGCAGTTCTTC.

Ten or more counts support this clonotype. Germline is not matched at one junction end, which may reflect a read error. The chain couples TRBV4-1 to TRBJ2-7; possible D gene TRBD2, 7 bases. CDR3 length equals 16 residues. The germline gives CDR1 MGHRA, CDR2 YSYEKL. CDR3 sequence (DNA): TGCGCCAGCAGCCAAGAGAAGGGCGGGGGCCTCTACCAGCAGTACTTC. Translation: CASSQEKGGGLYQQYF.

This clonotype was recorded many times. The chain carries TRBV10-3 and TRBJ1-1; the D gene is possibly TRBD1 (6 bases). Trimming removed 0 bases at V and 0 bases at J, with 8 bases between. CDR3 size: 15 residues. Germline V CDR1 and CDR2: ENHRY, SYGVKD. CDR3 in DNA: TGTGCCATCAGTGAGTCAACAGGGATGAACACTGAAGCTTTCTTT. Residues: CAISESTGMNTEAFF.

In this sample, this clonotype turned up many times. The genes are TRBV7-8 and TRBJ2-7; D is unclear. Per the germline V gene, CDR1 is SGHVS and CDR2 is FQNEAQ. This CDR3 comprises 12 residues. Trimming took off 5 bases at V and 0 bases at J, with 5 bases between the two ends. The chain's CDR3 is CASSQSSYEQYF. Written as DNA, the CDR3 is TGTGCCAGCAGCCAGAGCTCCTACGAGCAGTACTTC.

This clonotype has more than one count but fewer than ten. The chain recombines TRBV4-2 with TRBJ2-1; 10 bases agree with TRBD2. The CDR3 extends over 15 amino acids. Germline-derived CDR1 and CDR2 are LGHNA and YNFKEQ. V was pared by 1 base and J by 5 bases, with 2 bases of the junction left unmatched. The CDR3 loop is CASSQGLAGNNEQFF. DNA for the CDR3: TGTGCCAGCAGCCAAGGACTAGCGGGCAACAATGAGCAGTTCTTC.

On this clonotype: A much larger clone is a single base away; this may be a read error. It is likely a read error, because the conserved phenylalanine at the end of the CDR3 is missing. The V gene is TRBV12-3 or TRBV12-4, the J gene TRBJ2-5, with D possibly matching TRBD2 (6 bases). The V end was cut by 7 bases, the J end by 5 bases, with 17 bases between. CDR3 length: 14 residues. The chain's CDR3 is CASTQTGGWETQYL. The DNA of the CDR3 is TGTGCCAGCACCCAAACCGGAGGGTGGGAGACCCAGTACTTA.